Listed below are T cell receptor beta chains from one sample, sequenced in a study of cytomegalovirus exposure and HLA in healthy donors. Profiled with immunoSEQ multiplex PCR; TCRdb holds only in-frame clones, not every one. Here the sample spans over 80,000 clones, about 85% being singletons. The sequencing input was PBMCs. The receptors shown here come from a man between 18 and 29 years old in good health and CMV-seropositive. The CDR3 runs from the conserved cysteine through the conserved F or W. A D gene is named only where the DNA matches it firmly. Not all rows give a size; the values are once, few, many and, for expanded clones, a class.

j_gene | d_gene | v_gene | abundance | CDR3aa | CDR3nt
TRBJ2-7 | NA | TRBV6-5 | NA | CASSWSDGASEQYF | TGTGCCAGCAGTTGGTCCGATGGGGCCAGCGAGCAGTACTTC
TRBJ2-7 | TRBD1 | TRBV9 | NA | CASSAETGFGEQYF | TGTGCCAGCAGCGCCGAGACAGGGTTTGGCGAGCAGTACTTC
TRBJ2-2 | TRBD1 | TRBV6-1 | NA | CASTLTGDGGELFF | TGTGCCAGCACCTTAACAGGGGACGGCGGGGAGCTGTTTTTT
TRBJ2-2 | TRBD2 | TRBV7-2 | NA | CASSPISLAANTGELFF | TGTGCCAGCAGCCCCATATCACTAGCGGCGAACACCGGGGAGCTGTTTTTT
TRBJ1-1 | TRBD1 | TRBV6-1 | NA | CASTKGQGNTEAFF | TGTGCCAGCACTAAGGGACAGGGGAACACTGAAGCTTTCTTT
TRBJ1-4 | TRBD1 | TRBV28 | NA | CASSSPGQSNEKLFF | TGTGCCAGCAGTTCCCCGGGACAGAGTAATGAAAAACTGTTTTTT
TRBJ2-5 | NA | TRBV11-1 | NA | CASSLVPRPTGPQETQYF | TGTGCCAGCAGCTTAGTCCCCCGACCGACAGGCCCCCAAGAGACCCAGTACTTC
TRBJ1-1 | TRBD1 | TRBV19 | NA | CASSIVPIRTGENTEAFF | TGTGCCAGTAGTATAGTACCCATCCGGACAGGGGAGAACACTGAAGCTTTCTTT
TRBJ2-1 | NA | TRBV13 | NA | CASSPPLEGNEQFF | TGTGCCAGCAGCCCACCCCTGGAGGGGAATGAGCAGTTCTTC
TRBJ1-2 | NA | TRBV4-2 | NA | CASSQTVSNYGYTF | TGTGCCAGCAGCCAAACAGTCTCTAACTATGGCTACACCTTC
TRBJ2-7 | NA | TRBV11-1 | NA | CASSFVPGAGEQYF | TGTGCCAGCAGCTTTGTTCCAGGGGCGGGCGAGCAGTACTTC
TRBJ2-1 | TRBD1 | TRBV29-1 | NA | CSVPAGGSYNEQFF | TGCAGCGTACCAGCAGGGGGCTCCTACAATGAGCAGTTCTTC
TRBJ2-3 | NA | TRBV5-1 | NA | CASKPEGTSTDTQYF | TGCGCCAGCAAACCCGAAGGGACTAGCACAGATACGCAGTATTTT
TRBJ2-5 | NA | TRBV6-1 | NA | CASSDGSLETQYF | TGTGCCAGCAGTGATGGCTCCCTGGAGACCCAGTACTTC
TRBJ1-3 | TRBD1 | TRBV19 | few | CASSTPGQGNTIYF | TGTGCCAGTAGTACACCGGGACAGGGGAACACCATATATTTT
TRBJ1-1 | NA | TRBV7-8 | NA | CASSSAPGNTEAFF | TGTGCCAGCAGCTCCGCCCCGGGGAACACTGAAGCTTTCTTT
TRBJ1-2 | NA | TRBV19 | NA | CASSDGGYYGYTF | TGTGCCAGTAGTGACGGGGGATACTATGGCTACACCTTC
TRBJ2-2 | TRBD1 | TRBV6-5 | NA | CASSVTGGNVGELFF | TGTGCCAGCAGTGTGACAGGGGGCAATGTCGGGGAGCTGTTTTTT
TRBJ1-2 | TRBD1 | TRBV2 | few | CASIMDRVEQGYTF | TGTGCCAGCATTATGGACAGGGTTGAACAGGGCTACACCTTC
TRBJ2-5 | NA | TRBV2 | NA | CASRLAETQYF | TGTGCCAGCAGGCTAGCAGAGACCCAGTACTTC
TRBJ2-1 | NA | TRBV4-1 | NA | CASSQVADRYNEQFF | TGCGCCAGCAGCCAAGTAGCGGACCGCTACAATGAGCAGTTCTTC
TRBJ2-7 | NA | TRBV7-8 | NA | CASSLGAGPSFYEQYF | TGTGCCAGCAGCCTAGGGGCGGGACCGAGTTTCTACGAGCAGTACTTC
TRBJ1-4 | TRBD1 | TRBV16 | NA | CASSQPGQGDEKLFF | TGTGCCAGCAGCCAACCGGGACAGGGCGATGAAAAACTGTTTTTT
TRBJ1-2 | NA | TRBV13 | NA | CASSSRGTFYGYTF | TGTGCCAGCAGCTCACGCGGGACCTTCTATGGCTACACCTTC
TRBJ1-3 | NA | TRBV11-2 | NA | CASSLGSYLSSGNTIYF | TGTGCCAGCAGCTTAGGGTCCTACCTGAGCTCTGGAAACACCATATATTTT
TRBJ2-5 | TRBD1 | TRBV4-1 | once | CASSQFWYGTGVQETQYF | TGCGCCAGCAGCCAATTTTGGTACGGGACAGGCGTCCAAGAGACCCAGTACTTC
TRBJ1-3 | TRBD1 | TRBV6-1 | NA | CASSEQGAGNTIYF | TGTGCCAGCAGTGAACAGGGGGCCGGAAACACCATATATTTT
TRBJ1-1 | NA | TRBV7-9 | NA | CASSFPERRTEAFF | TGTGCCAGCAGCTTCCCGGAGAGAAGAACTGAAGCTTTCTTT
TRBJ2-7 | TRBD2 | TRBV5-1 | NA | CASSRSTSGRFPTYEQYF | TGCGCCAGCAGCCGTTCGACTAGCGGGAGATTCCCCACCTACGAGCAGTACTTC
TRBJ1-2 | NA | TRBV29-1 | NA | CSVEGVRGNYGYTF | TGCAGCGTTGAAGGGGTCAGGGGAAACTATGGCTACACCTTC
TRBJ2-3 | TRBD2 | TRBV5-4 | NA | CASSLEIAGGPGSTDTQYF | TGTGCCAGCAGCTTGGAGATAGCGGGAGGGCCGGGAAGCACAGATACGCAGTATTTT
TRBJ2-2 | NA | TRBV19 | few | CATKPPGRGGGELFF | TGTGCCACCAAACCCCCCGGGAGAGGTGGCGGGGAGCTGTTTTTT
TRBJ2-7 | NA | TRBV5-1 | NA | CASSLISGLSSYEQYF | TGCGCCAGCAGCCTGATATCGGGGTTAAGCTCCTACGAGCAGTACTTC
TRBJ1-2 | TRBD1 | TRBV29-1 | NA | CSVEDLIRGGEGYTF | TGCAGCGTTGAAGATCTTATTAGAGGGGGCGAAGGCTACACCTTC
TRBJ2-7 | TRBD2 | TRBV28 | NA | CASSPLAGVEQYF | TGTGCCAGCAGCCCTCTAGCGGGAGTAGAACAGTACTTC
TRBJ1-1 | NA | TRBV5-1 | NA | CASSSTGKAEAFF | TGCGCCAGCAGCTCTACAGGGAAGGCCGAAGCTTTCTTT
TRBJ2-7 | TRBD2 | TRBV27 | NA | CASSIGTSGYEQYF | TGTGCCAGCAGCATAGGGACTAGCGGTTACGAGCAGTACTTC
TRBJ2-1 | NA | TRBV11-2 | NA | CASSLVSSYNEQFF | TGTGCCAGCAGCTTAGTTAGCTCCTACAATGAGCAGTTCTTC
TRBJ2-3 | NA | TRBV2 | NA | CASTAGTAAPTF | TGTGCCAGCACTGCGGGGACAGCCGCCCCAACTTTT
TRBJ2-3 | TRBD2 | TRBV9 | NA | CASSVLAGGITDTQYF | TGTGCCAGCTCGGTTTTAGCGGGAGGGATAACAGATACGCAGTATTTT
TRBJ2-1 | NA | TRBV10-1 | NA | CASSADSTLNEQFF | TGCGCCAGCAGTGCTGACTCGACCCTCAATGAGCAGTTCTTC
TRBJ2-3 | TRBD2 | TRBV6-5 | once | CASSTLADTDTQYF | TGTGCCAGCAGTACGCTAGCGGACACAGATACGCAGTATTTT
TRBJ2-7 | TRBD2 | TRBV29-1 | NA | CSVEVSGRSYEQYF | TGCAGCGTTGAAGTTAGCGGGAGGTCCTACGAGCAGTACTTC
TRBJ1-4 | NA | TRBV7-9 | NA | CASSLSGKLFF | TGTGCCAGCAGCTTGTCGGGAAAACTGTTTTTT
TRBJ1-2 | TRBD1 | TRBV7-9 | NA | CASSLGGKSGYTF | TGTGCCAGCAGTTTAGGGGGCAAGAGTGGCTACACCTTC
TRBJ2-7 | NA | TRBV11-2 | NA | CASSLAVSYEQYF | TGTGCCAGCAGCTTAGCAGTTTCTTACGAGCAGTACTTC
TRBJ2-1 | TRBD2 | TRBV6-6 | NA | CASSRPRTSGNNEQFF | TGTGCCAGCAGCCGGCCCCGGACTAGCGGAAACAATGAGCAGTTCTTC
TRBJ2-7 | NA | TRBV27 | NA | CASSPVGVARSSYEQYF | TGTGCCAGCAGTCCGGTAGGAGTGGCCCGCAGCTCCTACGAGCAGTACTTC
TRBJ1-2 | NA | TRBV5-1 | NA | CASSLGEDGYTF | TGCGCCAGCAGCTTGGGAGAAGATGGCTACACCTTC
TRBJ1-5 | TRBD1 | TRBV28 | NA | CASSETGGTQPQHF | TGTGCCAGCAGCGAGACAGGGGGCACTCAGCCCCAGCATTTT